Listed below are T cell receptor beta chains from one sample, sequenced in a study of PD-1 blockade in classical Hodgkin lymphoma. The protocol was immunoSEQ multiplex PCR, while the TCRdb copy is restricted to in-frame clones and leaves out a portion. There are about 86,000 clones in the sample; 89% occur only once, and about 11% lies in the top ten. Sequenced here: peripheral blood mononuclear cells (PBMCs), sampled before the second cycle of nivolumab. These receptors were collected from a human donor with classical Hodgkin lymphoma. The CDR3 runs from the conserved cysteine through the conserved F or W. Fields, in order: J gene, clone size, V gene, CDR3 protein. Clone size is shown for a subset of rows, as once, few, many or a class of expanded clone.

J gene: TRBJ2-2
clone size: once
V gene: TRBV28
CDR3 protein: CASSATGIGELFF

J gene: TRBJ2-5
clone size: few
V gene: TRBV5-1
CDR3 protein: CASSFRVLEKETQYF

J gene: TRBJ2-1
clone size: -
V gene: TRBV6-1
CDR3 protein: CASRGWVVNEQFF

J gene: TRBJ1-2
clone size: -
V gene: TRBV5-4
CDR3 protein: CASSLPGGGYTF

J gene: TRBJ2-3
clone size: -
V gene: TRBV28
CDR3 protein: CASSLLSGRPDTQYF

J gene: TRBJ2-1
clone size: few
V gene: TRBV7-2
CDR3 protein: CASSLHQVMGEQFF

J gene: TRBJ2-3
clone size: -
V gene: TRBV10-2
CDR3 protein: CASRSVGGITDTQYF

J gene: TRBJ2-7
clone size: -
V gene: TRBV7-2
CDR3 protein: CASSLGSQSPYEQYF

J gene: TRBJ1-2
clone size: -
V gene: TRBV9
CDR3 protein: CASSEENSNYGYTF

J gene: TRBJ1-5
clone size: -
V gene: TRBV7-9
CDR3 protein: CASSLGIGVQPQHF

J gene: TRBJ2-7
clone size: -
V gene: TRBV2
CDR3 protein: CASSPGAGKTYEQYF

J gene: TRBJ2-5
clone size: once
V gene: TRBV2
CDR3 protein: CASSDEDGTAQETQYF

J gene: -
clone size: -
V gene: TRBV4-1
CDR3 protein: CASSQEPLFEQYF

J gene: TRBJ2-2
clone size: -
V gene: TRBV2
CDR3 protein: CASSLRGLNTGELFF

J gene: TRBJ1-1
clone size: -
V gene: TRBV18
CDR3 protein: CASSPMDRLNTEAFF

J gene: TRBJ1-4
clone size: -
V gene: TRBV10-2
CDR3 protein: CASSDWAGMDEKLFF

J gene: TRBJ2-7
clone size: -
V gene: TRBV27
CDR3 protein: CASRPPSFKGSEQYF

J gene: TRBJ2-7
clone size: -
V gene: TRBV28
CDR3 protein: CASSLHQGSFYEQYF

J gene: TRBJ1-3
clone size: -
V gene: TRBV27
CDR3 protein: CASRSLVGSGNTIYF

J gene: TRBJ1-2
clone size: -
V gene: TRBV6-5
CDR3 protein: CASSGQGGYGYTF

J gene: TRBJ2-1
clone size: -
V gene: TRBV4-1
CDR3 protein: CASSRWTSGDYDEQFF

J gene: TRBJ1-1
clone size: -
V gene: TRBV28
CDR3 protein: CASIDEQGSPEAFF

J gene: TRBJ2-3
clone size: once
V gene: TRBV6-5
CDR3 protein: CASSPRQGPTDTQYF

J gene: TRBJ2-3
clone size: -
V gene: TRBV30
CDR3 protein: CAWSVLAGGTDTQYF

J gene: TRBJ2-7
clone size: -
V gene: TRBV7-7
CDR3 protein: CASSVSDGYEQYF

J gene: TRBJ2-7
clone size: -
V gene: TRBV30
CDR3 protein: CAWDSPSGSYEQYF

J gene: TRBJ2-1
clone size: -
V gene: TRBV19
CDR3 protein: CASSIPFAGGSRNEQFF

J gene: TRBJ1-5
clone size: -
V gene: TRBV4-2
CDR3 protein: CASSQEGGGGYSNQPQHF

J gene: TRBJ1-1
clone size: -
V gene: TRBV28
CDR3 protein: CASSLDGGFTEAFF

J gene: TRBJ1-1
clone size: -
V gene: TRBV27
CDR3 protein: CASWAGTRTEAFF

J gene: TRBJ2-2
clone size: once
V gene: TRBV5-1
CDR3 protein: CASSLASGQGPTGELFF

J gene: TRBJ1-3
clone size: -
V gene: TRBV7-9
CDR3 protein: CASSLAQTRTIYF

J gene: TRBJ2-5
clone size: -
V gene: TRBV27
CDR3 protein: CASSPTEPGGGEETQYF

J gene: TRBJ1-3
clone size: -
V gene: TRBV15
CDR3 protein: CATSRDAGGDTIYF

J gene: TRBJ1-5
clone size: -
V gene: TRBV11-2
CDR3 protein: CASSGGQGDPGAQHF

J gene: TRBJ2-1
clone size: -
V gene: TRBV5-1
CDR3 protein: CASTFFDGAYNEQFF

J gene: TRBJ1-5
clone size: -
V gene: TRBV19
CDR3 protein: CASSPGTRNQPQHF

J gene: TRBJ1-3
clone size: -
V gene: TRBV7-2
CDR3 protein: CASSPGQGRGNTIYF

J gene: TRBJ2-7
clone size: -
V gene: TRBV28
CDR3 protein: CASHRDTYEQYF

J gene: TRBJ2-3
clone size: -
V gene: TRBV27
CDR3 protein: CASSSYMGGSTDTQYF

J gene: TRBJ2-7
clone size: -
V gene: TRBV5-1
CDR3 protein: CASSLATLGEQYF

J gene: TRBJ2-2
clone size: -
V gene: TRBV5-6
CDR3 protein: CASSHTQGANTGELFF

J gene: TRBJ1-1
clone size: -
V gene: TRBV11-2
CDR3 protein: CASSLREDTEAFF

J gene: TRBJ1-5
clone size: -
V gene: TRBV6-5
CDR3 protein: CATLGHQTVGPQHF

J gene: TRBJ2-5
clone size: -
V gene: TRBV5-1
CDR3 protein: CASRPQGAIQETQYF

J gene: TRBJ1-1
clone size: -
V gene: TRBV6-5
CDR3 protein: CASSPDGSRYTEAFF

J gene: TRBJ2-5
clone size: -
V gene: TRBV27
CDR3 protein: CASSLHTPGTSGRKETQYF

J gene: TRBJ2-3
clone size: -
V gene: TRBV9
CDR3 protein: CASSVEDTQYF

J gene: TRBJ1-6
clone size: few
V gene: TRBV6-5
CDR3 protein: CASSTWTGESPLHF

J gene: TRBJ2-3
clone size: -
V gene: TRBV4-1
CDR3 protein: CASSQGLAGAQDTQYF

J gene: TRBJ2-5
clone size: few
V gene: TRBV11-2
CDR3 protein: CASSLQGEGTQYF

J gene: TRBJ2-1
clone size: -
V gene: TRBV28
CDR3 protein: CASSLAPGQSNEQFF

J gene: TRBJ1-1
clone size: -
V gene: TRBV27
CDR3 protein: CASRSGGMNTEAFF